What follows are 29 T cell receptor beta chains derived from one specimen sequenced in a study of shared clonotypes between healthy human individuals. Clones were read by immunoSEQ multiplex PCR, and TCRdb kept only the in-frame ones, dropping some. The table records over a million clones, around 78% of them present only once. The specimen sequenced was memory CD4+ T cells from PBMCs. The subset was: CD45RA-negative fraction. The receptors shown here come from a young man in good health. Some clones in this sample may be carry-over from other donors' samples.

This clone was seen more than once but under ten times. The rearrangement uses TRBV20-1 and TRBJ1-2; D call uncertain. Germline values: CDR1 DFQATT, CDR2 SNEGSKA (reference sequence). The CDR3 sequence is 11 residues long. V shed 0 bases and J shed 4 bases, with 3 bases lying between them. Written as DNA, the CDR3 is TGCAGTGCTAGAGATATCTATGGCTACACCTTC. Translation: CSARDIYGYTF.

In the case of this clone: Other DNA sequences in the same sample also yield this CDR3. The chain carries TRBV5-1 and TRBJ2-1; D is uncertain. The CDR3 covers 16 residues. Looked up from germline, CDR1 is SGHRS and CDR2 is YFSETQ. V was trimmed by 0 bases and J by 0 bases, leaving 10 bases between them. CDR3 DNA sequence: TGCGCCAGCAGCTTGGTCTCATCTAGCTCCTACAATGAGCAGTTCTTC. Protein: CASSLVSSSSYNEQFF.

Comment on this clone: A single base separates this from a much larger clone, so it may be a read error. The sample carries other DNA sequences with the same CDR3. This chain uses TRBV5-1 with TRBJ2-6; D ambiguous. CDR1 and CDR2 from the germline V gene are SGHRS and YFSETQ. This CDR3 region has 14 residues. V dropped 0 bases and J dropped 1 base, with 2 bases sitting between them. DNA for the CDR3: TGCGCCAGCAGCTTGGGATCTGGGGCCAACGTCCTGACTTTC. Amino acids: CASSLGSGANVLTF.

The chain recombines TRBV5-1 with TRBJ2-4; D perhaps matches TRBD1 (7 bases). The CDR3 sequence is 16 residues long. Germline lookup yields CDR1 SGHRS and CDR2 YFSETQ. The germline V and J ends were trimmed by 2 bases and 0 bases, with 12 bases remaining between them. CDR3: CASSFRQGLAKNIQYF. DNA for the CDR3: TGCGCCAGCAGCTTCAGACAGGGACTAGCCAAAAACATTCAGTACTTC. Using reference TRBV5-1 and TRBJ2-4 for the parts outside the CDR3, the full variable domain is KAGVTQTPRYLIKTRGQQVTLSCSPISGHRSVSWYQQTPGQGLQFLFEYFSETQRNKGNFPGRFSGRQFSNSRSEMNVSTLELGDSALYLCASSFRQGLAKNIQYFGAGTRLSVL.

The chain is built from TRBV5-1 and TRBJ1-1; the D is unclear. Trimming removed 0 bases at V and 1 base at J, with 13 bases between. The length of the CDR3 is 16 residues. CDR1 SGHRS and CDR2 YFSETQ come from the germline V gene. For the CDR3, the DNA is TGCGCCAGCAGCTTGGTTCCCGGACCGACGAACACTGAAGCTTTCTTT. It codes for CASSLVPGPTNTEAFF.

The table lists this clone with a few counts. The chain has TRBV18 and TRBJ1-1; TRBD1 matches at 8 bases. The CDR3 loop spans 13 amino acids. Germline CDR1 KGHSH, CDR2 LQKENI. Trimming cost V 4 bases and J 5 bases; bases outside gene matches: 3. CDR3 residues: CASSRDRLTEAFF. The CDR3, as DNA: TGTGCCAGCTCACGGGACAGGTTGACTGAAGCTTTCTTT.

This chain uses TRBV6-5 with TRBJ1-3; possibly TRBD1 for D (5 bases). Trimming took 5 bases from V and 0 from J, leaving 8 bases between them. Germline-derived CDR1 and CDR2 are MNHEY and SVGAGI. The CDR3 covers 14 residues. The CDR3 bases are TGTGCCAGCAGTAGAAGGGGCTCTGGAAACACCATATATTTT. Amino acids: CASSRRGSGNTIYF.

This rearrangement joins TRBV28 to TRBJ1-2; 12 bases line up with TRBD1. The V and J ends lost 8 bases and 7 bases, in that order; junction bases with no gene match: 5. The CDR3 length is 13 residues. Germline CDR1 is MDHEN and CDR2 is SYDVKM. CDR3 in amino acids: CASPGTGGGGYTF. Here the CDR3 DNA reads TGTGCCAGCCCCGGGACAGGGGGCGGTGGCTACACCTTC.

The chain combines TRBV11-2 with TRBJ1-4; D gene uncertain. The length of the CDR3 is 13 residues. The V gene lost 1 base and the J gene lost 15 bases, with 15 bases spanning the gap. CDR1 SGHAT and CDR2 FQNNGV come from the germline V gene. CDR3 loop: CASSLGTYEYLFF. In DNA form, the CDR3 reads TGTGCCAGCAGCTTAGGAACGTACGAATATTTGTTTTTT.

The chain combines TRBV28 with TRBJ2-5; D unclear. V was pared by 7 bases and J by 0 bases, with 9 bases between. The CDR3 has 13 residues. Germline values: CDR1 MDHEN, CDR2 SYDVKM. The CDR3, as DNA: TGTGCCAGCAAGGTGGCGTACCAAGAGACCCAGTACTTC. Translated: CASKVAYQETQYF. Complete variable domain (other parts from reference TRBV28 and TRBJ2-5): DVKVTQSSRYLVKRTGEKVFLECVQDMDHENMFWYRQDPGLGLRLIYFSYDVKMKEKGDIPEGYSVSREKKERFSLILESASTNQTSMYLCASKVAYQETQYFGPGTRLLVL.

The chain uses TRBV5-6 and TRBJ1-1; D perhaps matches TRBD1 (6 bases). Trimming removed 0 bases from V and 2 bases from J, with 14 bases in between. Germline V gene lookup returns CDR1 SGHDT and CDR2 YYEEEE. This CDR3 has 16 residues. CDR3 in DNA: TGTGCCAGCAGCTTGGCCCAACAGGGCCCTAACACTGAAGCTTTCTTT. This sequence encodes CASSLAQQGPNTEAFF. Supplemented by reference TRBV5-6 and TRBJ1-1, the full variable domain reads DAGVTQSPTHLIKTRGQQVTLRCSPKSGHDTVSWYQQALGQGPQFIFQYYEEEERQRGNFPDRFSGHQFPNYSSELNVNALLLGDSALYLCASSLAQQGPNTEAFFGQGTRLTVV.

The chain joins TRBV18 to TRBJ1-1; tentatively, D is TRBD1 (6 bases). CDR3 length equals 16 residues. Trimming stripped 0 bases from V and 2 bases from J, with 13 bases between. Germline loops: CDR1 KGHSH, CDR2 LQKENI. The CDR3 bases are TGTGCCAGCTCACCACCGTATCGGACAGACAACACTGAAGCTTTCTTT. The encoded protein is CASSPPYRTDNTEAFF.

The chain employs TRBV19 and TRBJ1-5; 12 bases map to TRBD1. The CDR3 sequence is 15 residues long. CDR1 and CDR2 (germline): LNHDA, SQIVND (reference sequence). V was clipped by 5 bases and J by 8 bases; unmatched bases: 7. The CDR3 here is CASSLTGTGGEPQHF. CDR3 bases: TGTGCCAGTAGTTTGACCGGGACAGGGGGCGAGCCCCAGCATTTT.

In DNA, the CDR3 is TGTGCCAGCAGCTTCGGGGGCAGGCCAAGAGCTGGGGCCAACGTCCTGACTTTC. Residues: CASSFGGRPRAGANVLTF. The V gene is TRBV5-8, the J gene TRBJ2-6; TRBD1 or TRBD2 may be the D gene (6 bases each). The CDR3 totals 18 residues. Per germline, CDR1 SGHTS and CDR2 YDEGEE. V shed 2 bases and J shed 2 bases, with 17 bases lying between them.

CDR3: CASGRGPQKLFF. The DNA for the CDR3 is TGTGCCAGCGGACGTGGCCCGCAAAAACTGTTTTTT. This sequence joins TRBV27 and TRBJ1-4; the D is unclear. This CDR3 is built from 12 residues. From germline, CDR1 is MNHEY and CDR2 SMNVEV (reference sequence). The germline V and J ends were trimmed by 8 bases and 9 bases, with 13 bases remaining between them.

This clone was counted once. V is TRBV5-1 and J is TRBJ2-4; D is unresolved. Germline CDR1 and CDR2: SGHRS and YFSETQ. The CDR3 extends over 14 amino acids. The V end was cut by 4 bases, the J end by 4 bases, with 12 bases between. For the CDR3, the DNA is TGCGCCAGCAGCCCTACAGAGTTAAAAAACATTCAGTACTTC. As protein: CASSPTELKNIQYF.

The rearrangement links TRBV5-1 to TRBJ1-2; D is possibly TRBD1 (5 bases). Germline loops: CDR1 SGHRS, CDR2 YFSETQ. The CDR3 sequence is 16 residues long. Trimming pared 1 base from V and 2 bases from J, leaving 15 bases between. This CDR3 is CASSLSFDPGNYGYTF. The CDR3 coding sequence is TGCGCCAGCAGCTTGAGTTTTGATCCAGGGAACTATGGCTACACCTTC.

This chain connects TRBV11-3 to TRBJ2-7; TRBD2 matches at 7 bases. The CDR3 is 15 amino acids. CDR1 and CDR2 from the germline V gene are SGHNT and YENEEA. The junction had 2 bases not matched to a gene; V was cut back by 0 bases and J by 0 bases. CDR3 sequence: CASSLEGGNSYEQYF. The CDR3 nucleotides are TGTGCCAGCAGCTTAGAGGGGGGGAACTCCTACGAGCAGTACTTC.

The CDR3 reads CASSYPGDPNGYTF. In nucleotides, the CDR3 is TGTGCCAGCAGTTACCCAGGGGACCCGAATGGCTACACCTTC. This chain uses TRBV27 with TRBJ1-2; maybe TRBD1 (6 bases). Germline lookup yields CDR1 MNHEY and CDR2 SMNVEV (reference sequence). CDR3 length equals 14 residues. Deletions cut 4 bases from V and 6 bases from J, with 15 bases between.

CDR3 sequence (DNA): TGCGCCAGCAGCCACCAAAGGTCCTACAATGAGCAGTTCTTC. Protein: CASSHQRSYNEQFF. The V call is TRBV5-1, the J call TRBJ2-1, with unresolved D. From germline, CDR1 is SGHRS and CDR2 YFSETQ. This CDR3 spans 14 amino acids. Trimming left V 4 bases short and J 1 base short, with 9 bases between.

The rearrangement links TRBV6-5 to TRBJ2-1; D is perhaps TRBD1 (6 bases). Between the trimmed V and J ends, which lost 0 bases and 9 bases, there was a span of 15 bases. The CDR3 is 15 amino acids. Germline CDR1 is MNHEY and CDR2 is SVGAGI. CDR3 loop: CASSYSVQGLREQFF. In nucleotides, the CDR3 is TGTGCCAGCAGTTACTCGGTTCAGGGGCTGCGTGAGCAGTTCTTC.

The chain has TRBV25-1 and TRBJ2-1, with D perhaps TRBD2 (5 bases). The CDR3 length is 14 residues. Germline CDR1 is MGHDK and CDR2 is SYGVNS. Trimming removed 6 bases from V and 6 bases from J, with 15 bases in between. The CDR3 is CASSSDSTSNEQFF. The CDR3 nucleotides are TGTGCCAGCAGCTCGGACTCTACCAGCAATGAGCAGTTCTTC.

The chain carries TRBV6-5 and TRBJ1-2; D perhaps matches TRBD1 (6 bases). There are 13 residues in the CDR3. V lost 6 bases to trimming and J lost 8 bases, with 16 bases between them. CDR1 and CDR2 (germline): MNHEY, SVGAGI. CDR3 protein: CASRDIAGVGYTF. CDR3 DNA: TGTGCCAGCAGGGATATAGCAGGGGTCGGCTACACCTTC.

The count of this clone is one. The V gene is TRBV7-2, the J gene TRBJ2-5; TRBD2 is a possible D gene (7 bases). This CDR3 contains 14 residues. CDR1 is SGHTA and CDR2 is FQGNSA in the germline V gene. V was trimmed by 5 bases and J by 5 bases, leaving 15 bases between them. DNA for the CDR3: TGTGCCAGCAGCCAATACTGGGGGGGCGAGACCCAGTACTTC. It translates to CASSQYWGGETQYF.

This chain connects TRBV5-1 to TRBJ2-1; the match to TRBD2 covers 9 bases. J gave up 2 bases and V 1 base, and 4 bases lay outside the gene matches. The CDR3 covers 16 residues. The germline gives CDR1 SGHRS, CDR2 YFSETQ. The CDR3 loop is CASSLPAGGTYNEQFF. The CDR3, as DNA: TGCGCCAGCAGCTTGCCAGCGGGGGGAACCTACAATGAGCAGTTCTTC. The variable domain in full, completed from reference TRBV5-1 and TRBJ2-1, reads KAGVTQTPRYLIKTRGQQVTLSCSPISGHRSVSWYQQTPGQGLQFLFEYFSETQRNKGNFPGRFSGRQFSNSRSEMNVSTLELGDSALYLCASSLPAGGTYNEQFFGPGTRLTVL.

The V call is TRBV6-6, the J call TRBJ2-7; the D is unclear. The germline CDR1 and CDR2 sequences are MNHNY and SVGAGI (reference sequence). This CDR3 comprises 15 residues. Trimming shortened V by 2 bases and J by 0 bases, and 11 bases separated the two germline ends. CDR3 region: CASSYRADFSYEQYF. The CDR3 DNA follows: TGTGCCAGCAGTTACCGCGCAGATTTCTCCTACGAGCAGTACTTC.

The chain joins TRBV23-1 to TRBJ1-4; D gene unclear. TRBV23-1 qualifies as an ORF whose function is uncertain. The CDR3 runs to 12 residues. V dropped 5 bases and J dropped 4 bases, with 5 bases sitting between them. The CDR3 sequence: CASSIRNEKLFF. For the CDR3, the DNA is TGCGCCAGCAGTATCCGTAATGAAAAACTGTTTTTT.

The chain is built from TRBV7-2 and TRBJ2-4; TRBD2 is a possible D gene (6 bases). Per the germline V gene, CDR1 is SGHTA and CDR2 is FQGNSA. V was clipped by 3 bases and J by 7 bases, with 13 bases between them. The CDR3 contains 14 residues. The CDR3 loop is CASSFGGTPNIQYF. Written as DNA, the CDR3 is TGTGCCAGCAGCTTCGGCGGGACCCCCAACATTCAGTACTTC.

The sample holds a few counts of this clone. This rearrangement joins TRBV6-1 to TRBJ1-1; D gene uncertain. V was cut by 2 bases and J by 9 bases, with 10 bases left in between. Germline values: CDR1 MNHNS, CDR2 SASEGT. The CDR3 is 12 residues long. The CDR3 DNA is TGTGCCAGCAGTGAATGGCTAGCACAAGCTTTCTTT. It is translated as CASSEWLAQAFF.